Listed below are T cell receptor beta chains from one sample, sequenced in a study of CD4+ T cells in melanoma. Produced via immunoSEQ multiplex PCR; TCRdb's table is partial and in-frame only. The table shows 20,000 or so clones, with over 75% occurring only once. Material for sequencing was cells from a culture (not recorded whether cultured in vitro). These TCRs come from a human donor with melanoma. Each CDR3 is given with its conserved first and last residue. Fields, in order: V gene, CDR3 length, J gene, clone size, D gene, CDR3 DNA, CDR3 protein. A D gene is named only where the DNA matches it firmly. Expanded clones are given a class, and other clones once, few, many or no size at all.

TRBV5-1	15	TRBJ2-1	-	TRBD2	TGCGCCAGCAGTGATCCTAGCGGGGGGGCCGGGGAGCAGTTCTTC	CASSDPSGGAGEQFF
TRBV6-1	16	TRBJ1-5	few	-	TGTGCCAGCAGTGCCAACCCCGACAGGTTCAATCAGCCCCAGCATTTT	CASSANPDRFNQPQHF
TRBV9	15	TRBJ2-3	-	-	TGTGCCAGCAGCGCTCGGACAGCAAGCACAGATACGCAGTATTTT	CASSARTASTDTQYF
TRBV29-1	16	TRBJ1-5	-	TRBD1	TGCAGCGTTGGGGGGACAGCGGCTTATAGCAATCAGCCCCAGCATTTT	CSVGGTAAYSNQPQHF
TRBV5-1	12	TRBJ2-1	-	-	TGCGCCAGCAGCCTCCAATACAATGAGCAGTTCTTC	CASSLQYNEQFF
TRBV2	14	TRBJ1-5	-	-	TGTGCCAGCAGCCACGTAGAGGCAGATCAGCCCCAGCATTTT	CASSHVEADQPQHF
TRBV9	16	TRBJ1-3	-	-	TGTGCCAGCAGCGTAGCTTCAGGTCGCTCTGGAAACACCATATATTTT	CASSVASGRSGNTIYF
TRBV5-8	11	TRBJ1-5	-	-	TGTGCCAGCAGCTTGGTTCAGCCCCAGCATTTT	CASSLVQPQHF
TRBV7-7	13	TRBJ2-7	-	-	TGTGCTAGCAGCCGAGGGACCTCCTACGAGCAGTACTTC	CASSRGTSYEQYF
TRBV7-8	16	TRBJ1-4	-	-	TGTGCCAGCAGCTTAGTCCCTCTAGCAACCAATGAAAAACTGTTTTTT	CASSLVPLATNEKLFF
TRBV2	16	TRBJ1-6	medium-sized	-	TGTGCCAGCAGCGTGGACCGAGCCGGAGAGGGTTCACCCCTCCACTTT	CASSVDRAGEGSPLHF
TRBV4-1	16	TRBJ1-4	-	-	TGCGCCAGCAGCCAAGACGCCGACAGTCTTAGGGAAAAACTGTTTTTT	CASSQDADSLREKLFF
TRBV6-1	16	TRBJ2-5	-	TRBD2	TGTGCCAGCAGTGTCCTACTGGGACTAGTAAAAGAGACCCAGTACTTC	CASSVLLGLVKETQYF
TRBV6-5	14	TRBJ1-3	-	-	TGTGCCAGCAGTTATTTAGGAGCTGGAAACACCATATATTTT	CASSYLGAGNTIYF
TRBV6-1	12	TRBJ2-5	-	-	TGTGCCAGCAGCGGGGGCGGGGAGACCCAGTACTTC	CASSGGGETQYF
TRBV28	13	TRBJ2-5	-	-	TGTGCCAGCAGACCACAGGGTAAAGAGACCCAGTACTTC	CASRPQGKETQYF
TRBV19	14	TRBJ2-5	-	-	TGTGCCAGTAGTATAGCGGCGTCCCAAGAGACCCAGTACTTC	CASSIAASQETQYF
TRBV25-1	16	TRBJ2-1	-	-	TGTGCCAGCAGTGTCCAAGGGGGGGCCGGACGGAATGAGCAGTTCTTC	CASSVQGGAGRNEQFF
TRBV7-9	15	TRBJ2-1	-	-	TGTGCCAGCAGCGCCACGGAGAAGGGGTACAATGAGCAGTTCTTC	CASSATEKGYNEQFF
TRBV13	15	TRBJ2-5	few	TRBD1	TGTGCCAGCAGCTTTTTTAGGACAGGGCAAGAGACCCAGTACTTC	CASSFFRTGQETQYF
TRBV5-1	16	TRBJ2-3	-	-	TGCGCCAGCAGCTTGGACGGAGGGGGACAGACAGATACGCAGTATTTT	CASSLDGGGQTDTQYF
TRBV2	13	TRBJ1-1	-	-	TGTGCCAGCACTCAGGGGCCGAGTTTGAGAGCTTTCTTT	CASTQGPSLRAFF
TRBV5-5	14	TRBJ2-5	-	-	TGTGCCAGCAGCTTGGACTTTTTCCGAGAGACCCAGTACTTC	CASSLDFFRETQYF
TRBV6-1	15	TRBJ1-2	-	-	TGTGCCAGCAGTGAAGGTCCCGGCAGGATAAGTGGCTACACCTTC	CASSEGPGRISGYTF
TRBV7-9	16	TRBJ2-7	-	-	TGTGCCAGCAGCTTAGCGTACCCAGGGTATTTTTACGAGCAGTACTTC	CASSLAYPGYFYEQYF
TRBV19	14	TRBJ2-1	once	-	TGTGCCAGCGGCGGGACAGCTCCGCTGGCTGAGCAGTTCTTC	CASGGTAPLAEQFF
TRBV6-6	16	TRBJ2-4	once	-	TGTGCCAGCAGTTCTGTGGGCAGCTTAGCCAAAAACATTCAGTACTTC	CASSSVGSLAKNIQYF
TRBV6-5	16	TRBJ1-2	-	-	TGTGCCAGCAGTTCTTTGGTGGGGTGGACTAACTATGGCTACACCTTC	CASSSLVGWTNYGYTF
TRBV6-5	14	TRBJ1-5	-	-	TGTGCCAGCAGCCCGGAGAGGCGCAATCAGCCCCAGCATTTT	CASSPERRNQPQHF
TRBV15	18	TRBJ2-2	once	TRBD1	TGTGCCACCAGCAGAGATCAGGACAGGGGGACGAACACCGGGGAGCTGTTTTTT	CATSRDQDRGTNTGELFF
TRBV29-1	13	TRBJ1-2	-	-	TGCAGCGTTTATACAGGGCCCTTCTATGGCTACACCTTC	CSVYTGPFYGYTF
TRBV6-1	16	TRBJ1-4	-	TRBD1	TGTGCCAGCAGTGAAGCGCTTCAGGGGGCGAGAGGAAAACTGTTTTTT	CASSEALQGARGKLFF
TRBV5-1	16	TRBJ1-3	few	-	TGCGCCAGCAGTCCTACAGGACCTTTATCTGGAAACACCATATATTTT	CASSPTGPLSGNTIYF
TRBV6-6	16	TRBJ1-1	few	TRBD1	TGTGCCAGCCATCGGGACAGCCTTTTAATGAACACTGAAGCTTTCTTT	CASHRDSLLMNTEAFF
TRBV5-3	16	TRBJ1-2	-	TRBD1	TGTGCCAGAAGCCCGTGGAGTGTTACAGGGGACTGTGGCTACACCTTC	CARSPWSVTGDCGYTF
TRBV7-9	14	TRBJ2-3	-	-	TGTGCCAGCAGCTTAGCGGTGGGGGCCGATACGCAGTATTTT	CASSLAVGADTQYF
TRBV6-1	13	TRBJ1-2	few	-	TGTGCCAGCAGTGGGCTGATGGGAGGTGGCTACACCTTC	CASSGLMGGGYTF
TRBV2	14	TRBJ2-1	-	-	TGTGCCAGCAGCGGGGAGCGGGTGGGCAATGAGCAGTTCTTC	CASSGERVGNEQFF
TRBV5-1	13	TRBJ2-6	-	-	TGCGCCAGCAGAACGGCCGGGGCCAACGTCCTGACTTTC	CASRTAGANVLTF
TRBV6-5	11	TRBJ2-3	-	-	TGTGCCAGCAGTTATATGGATACGCAGTATTTT	CASSYMDTQYF
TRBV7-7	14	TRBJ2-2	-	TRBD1	TGTGCTAGCAGCCTGACAGGGTCCACCGGGGAGCTGTTTTTT	CASSLTGSTGELFF
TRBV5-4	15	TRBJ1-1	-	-	TGTGCCAGCAGCTTGGATGGGCCCCGGGGGACTGAAGCTTTCTTT	CASSLDGPRGTEAFF
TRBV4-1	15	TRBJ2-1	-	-	TGCGCCAGCAGCCCCTCTTACCTCCTCTACAATGAGCAGTTCTTC	CASSPSYLLYNEQFF
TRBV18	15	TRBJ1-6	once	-	TGTGCCAGCTCACCACCGTGGGGGGAAAATTCACCCCTCCACTTT	CASSPPWGENSPLHF
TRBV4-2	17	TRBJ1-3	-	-	TGTGCCAGCAGCCAAGAAGATATCCGGGTATCTGGAAACACCATATATTTT	CASSQEDIRVSGNTIYF